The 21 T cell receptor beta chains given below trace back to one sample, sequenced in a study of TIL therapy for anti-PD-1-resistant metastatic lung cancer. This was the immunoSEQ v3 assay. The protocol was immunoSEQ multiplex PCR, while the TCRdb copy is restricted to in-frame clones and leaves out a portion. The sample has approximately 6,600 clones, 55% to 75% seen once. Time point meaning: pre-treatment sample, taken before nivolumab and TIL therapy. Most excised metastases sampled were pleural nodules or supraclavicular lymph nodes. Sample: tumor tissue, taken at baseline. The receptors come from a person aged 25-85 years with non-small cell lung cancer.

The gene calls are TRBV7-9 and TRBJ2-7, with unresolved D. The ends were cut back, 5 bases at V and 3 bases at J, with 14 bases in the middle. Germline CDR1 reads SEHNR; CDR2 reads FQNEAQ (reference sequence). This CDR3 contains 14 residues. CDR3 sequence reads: CASSGPQGLYEQYF. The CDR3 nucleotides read TGTGCCAGCAGCGGACCCCAAGGCCTCTACGAGCAGTACTTC.

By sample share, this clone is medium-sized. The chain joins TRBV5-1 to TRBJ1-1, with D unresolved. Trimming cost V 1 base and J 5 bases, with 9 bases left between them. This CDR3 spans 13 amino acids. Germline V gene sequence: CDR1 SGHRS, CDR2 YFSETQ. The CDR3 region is CASSLRLGTEAFF. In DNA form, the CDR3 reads TGCGCCAGCAGCTTGCGCCTAGGGACTGAAGCTTTCTTT.

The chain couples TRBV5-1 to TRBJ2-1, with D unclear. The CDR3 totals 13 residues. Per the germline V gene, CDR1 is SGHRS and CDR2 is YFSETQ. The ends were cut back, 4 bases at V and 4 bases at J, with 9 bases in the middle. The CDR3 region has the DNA TGCGCCAGCAGCCCCCTCGGGTACAATGAGCAGTTCTTC. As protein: CASSPLGYNEQFF.

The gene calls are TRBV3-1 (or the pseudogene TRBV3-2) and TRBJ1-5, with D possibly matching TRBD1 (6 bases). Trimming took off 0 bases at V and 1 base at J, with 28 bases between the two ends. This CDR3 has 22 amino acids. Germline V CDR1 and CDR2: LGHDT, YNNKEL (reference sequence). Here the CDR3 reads CASSQDKPRVEGEEDSNQPQHF. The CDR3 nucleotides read TGTGCCAGCAGCCAAGATAAACCCCGCGTGGAGGGGGAGGAGGACAGCAATCAGCCCCAGCATTTT.

The DNA for the CDR3 is TGCGCCAGCAGTGAGTTAACGACAGGGAGGGCAGATACGCAGTATTTT. It specifies CASSELTTGRADTQYF. This rearrangement joins TRBV10-1 to TRBJ2-3; D might be TRBD1 or TRBD2, each matching 7 bases. The V end was cut by 1 base, the J end by 4 bases, with 15 bases between. The CDR3 is 16 amino acids. From germline, CDR1 is WNHNN and CDR2 SYGVQD (reference sequence).

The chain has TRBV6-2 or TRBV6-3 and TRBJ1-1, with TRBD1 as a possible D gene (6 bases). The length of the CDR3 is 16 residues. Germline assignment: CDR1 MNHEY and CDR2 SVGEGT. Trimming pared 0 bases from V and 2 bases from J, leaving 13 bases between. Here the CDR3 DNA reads TGTGCCAGCAGTTACTCAGATTGGACAGCCAACACTGAAGCTTTCTTT. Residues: CASSYSDWTANTEAFF.

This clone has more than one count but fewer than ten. The CDR3 region has the DNA TGTGCCAGCAGCCAAGACATTGGAGGGAGAGAAGCTTTCTTT. It codes for CASSQDIGGREAFF. This sequence joins TRBV4-2 and TRBJ1-1; D not resolved. Germline V CDR1 and CDR2: LGHNA, YNFKEQ. This CDR3 region has 14 residues. The V and J ends lost 0 bases and 8 bases respectively, with 13 bases between them.

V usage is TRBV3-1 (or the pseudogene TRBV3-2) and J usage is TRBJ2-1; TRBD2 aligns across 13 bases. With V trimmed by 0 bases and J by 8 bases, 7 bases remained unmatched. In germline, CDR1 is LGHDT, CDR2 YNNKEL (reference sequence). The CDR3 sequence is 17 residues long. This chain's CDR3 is CASSQDRGLAGVHEQFF. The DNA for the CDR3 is TGTGCCAGCAGCCAAGATAGAGGACTAGCGGGAGTTCATGAGCAGTTCTTC.

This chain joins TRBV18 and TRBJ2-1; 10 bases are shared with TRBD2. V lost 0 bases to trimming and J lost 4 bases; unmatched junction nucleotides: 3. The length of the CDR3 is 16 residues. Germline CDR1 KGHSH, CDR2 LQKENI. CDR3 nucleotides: TGTGCCAGCTCACCACCCGGGACTAGCGCTTACAATGAGCAGTTCTTC. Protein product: CASSPPGTSAYNEQFF.

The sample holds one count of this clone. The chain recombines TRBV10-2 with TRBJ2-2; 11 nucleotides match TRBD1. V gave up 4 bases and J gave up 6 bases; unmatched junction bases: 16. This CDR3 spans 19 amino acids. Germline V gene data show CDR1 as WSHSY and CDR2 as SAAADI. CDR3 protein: CASSAPEGDRGFISGELFF. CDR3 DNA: TGCGCCAGCAGTGCACCAGAGGGGGACAGGGGGTTTATCTCCGGGGAGCTGTTTTTT.

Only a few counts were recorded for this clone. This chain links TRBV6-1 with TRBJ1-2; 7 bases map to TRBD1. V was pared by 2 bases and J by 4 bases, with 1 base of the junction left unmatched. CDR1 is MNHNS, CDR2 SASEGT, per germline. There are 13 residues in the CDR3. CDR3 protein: CASSERGPYGYTF. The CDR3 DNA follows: TGTGCCAGCAGTGAAAGGGGGCCCTATGGCTACACCTTC.

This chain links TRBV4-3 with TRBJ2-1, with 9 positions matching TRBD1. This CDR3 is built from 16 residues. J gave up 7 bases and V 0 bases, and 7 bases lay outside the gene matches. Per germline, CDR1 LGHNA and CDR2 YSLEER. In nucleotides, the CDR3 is TGCGCCAGCAGCCAAGATCTGACAGGGGGATGGAATGAGCAGTTCTTC. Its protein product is CASSQDLTGGWNEQFF.

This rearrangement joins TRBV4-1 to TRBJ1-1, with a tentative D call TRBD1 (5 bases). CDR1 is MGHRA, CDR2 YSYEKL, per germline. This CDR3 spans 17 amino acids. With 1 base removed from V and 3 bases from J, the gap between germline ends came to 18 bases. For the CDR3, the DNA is TGCGCCAGCAGCCAAGTGTTGGGACCTAAAAGAGACACTGAAGCTTTCTTT. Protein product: CASSQVLGPKRDTEAFF.

CDR3 residues: CASRQVASTGELFF. The CDR3 DNA is TGCGCCAGCAGGCAGGTGGCGTCGACCGGGGAGCTGTTTTTT. V and J are TRBV10-1 and TRBJ2-2; D is ambiguous. Germline CDR1 and CDR2: WNHNN and SYGVQD (reference sequence). Trimming cost V 6 bases and J 5 bases, with 13 bases left between them. The CDR3 is 14 amino acids.

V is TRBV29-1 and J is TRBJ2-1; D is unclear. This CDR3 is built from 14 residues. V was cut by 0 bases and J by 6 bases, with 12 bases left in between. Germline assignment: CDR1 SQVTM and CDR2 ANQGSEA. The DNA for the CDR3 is TGCAGCGTTGAAGACCCCCGGGTAATCAATGAGCAGTTCTTC. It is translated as CSVEDPRVINEQFF.

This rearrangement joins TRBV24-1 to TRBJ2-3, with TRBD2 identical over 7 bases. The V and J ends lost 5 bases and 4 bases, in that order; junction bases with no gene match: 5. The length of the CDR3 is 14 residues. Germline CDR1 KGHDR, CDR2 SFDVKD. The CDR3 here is CATSGAGAADTQYF. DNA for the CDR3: TGTGCCACCAGTGGGGCGGGAGCAGCAGATACGCAGTATTTT.

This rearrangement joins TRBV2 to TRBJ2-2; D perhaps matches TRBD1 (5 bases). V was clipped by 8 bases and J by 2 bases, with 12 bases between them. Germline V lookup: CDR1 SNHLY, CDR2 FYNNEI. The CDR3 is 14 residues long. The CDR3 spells CASSQGINTGELFF. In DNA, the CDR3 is TGTGCCAGCTCCCAGGGTATTAACACCGGGGAGCTGTTTTTT.

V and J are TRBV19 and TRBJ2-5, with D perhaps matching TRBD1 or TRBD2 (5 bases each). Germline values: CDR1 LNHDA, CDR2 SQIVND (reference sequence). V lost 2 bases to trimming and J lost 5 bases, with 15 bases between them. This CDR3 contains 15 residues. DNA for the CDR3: TGTGCCAGTAGTATAAACCGGGACCCCGGGGAGACCCAGTACTTC. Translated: CASSINRDPGETQYF.

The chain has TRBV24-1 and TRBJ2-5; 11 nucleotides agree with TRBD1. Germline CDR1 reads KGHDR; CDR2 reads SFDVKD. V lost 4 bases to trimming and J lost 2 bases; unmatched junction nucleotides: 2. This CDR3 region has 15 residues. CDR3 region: CATSEGTGGQETQYF. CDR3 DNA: TGTGCCACCAGTGAGGGGACAGGGGGGCAAGAGACCCAGTACTTC.

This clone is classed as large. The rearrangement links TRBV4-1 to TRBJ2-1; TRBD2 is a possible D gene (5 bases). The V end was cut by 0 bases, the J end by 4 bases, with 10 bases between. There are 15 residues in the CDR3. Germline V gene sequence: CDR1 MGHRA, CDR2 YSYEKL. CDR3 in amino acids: CASSQDRAGYNEQFF. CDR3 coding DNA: TGCGCCAGCAGCCAAGATCGGGCGGGTTACAATGAGCAGTTCTTC.

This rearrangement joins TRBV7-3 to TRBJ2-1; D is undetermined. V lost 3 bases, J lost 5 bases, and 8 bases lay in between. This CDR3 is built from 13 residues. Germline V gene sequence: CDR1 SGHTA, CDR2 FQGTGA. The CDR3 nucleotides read TGTGCCAGCAGCTTTGGCCCAAACAATGAGCAGTTCTTC. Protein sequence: CASSFGPNNEQFF.